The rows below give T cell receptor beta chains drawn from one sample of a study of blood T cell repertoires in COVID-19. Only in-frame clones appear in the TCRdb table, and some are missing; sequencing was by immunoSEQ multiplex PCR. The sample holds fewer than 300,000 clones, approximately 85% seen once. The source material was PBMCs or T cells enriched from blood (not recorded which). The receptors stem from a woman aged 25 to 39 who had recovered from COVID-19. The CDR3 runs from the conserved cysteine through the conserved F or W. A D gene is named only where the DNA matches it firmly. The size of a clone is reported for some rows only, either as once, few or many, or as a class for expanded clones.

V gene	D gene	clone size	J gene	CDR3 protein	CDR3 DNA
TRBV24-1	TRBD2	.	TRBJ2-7	CATSATGLAGGEQYF	TGTGCCACCAGTGCTACGGGACTAGCGGGAGGCGAGCAGTACTTC
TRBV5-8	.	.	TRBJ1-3	CASSASPRLGNTIYF	TGTGCCAGCAGCGCGAGCCCGAGGCTCGGGAACACCATATATTTT
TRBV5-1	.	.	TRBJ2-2	CASSSDRVRGTGELFF	TGCGCCAGCAGCTCCGACAGGGTGCGGGGCACCGGGGAGCTGTTTTTT
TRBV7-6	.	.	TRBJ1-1	CASSFPGTGEVNTEAFF	TGTGCCAGCAGCTTCCCTGGAACAGGAGAAGTGAACACTGAAGCTTTCTTT
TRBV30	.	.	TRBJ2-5	CAWSVSTVGETQYF	TGTGCCTGGAGTGTATCGACAGTTGGGGAGACCCAGTACTTC
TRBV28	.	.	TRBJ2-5	CASSLSTSGKETQYF	TGTGCCAGCAGTTTATCTACTAGTGGGAAAGAGACCCAGTACTTC
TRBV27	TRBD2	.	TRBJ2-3	CASRSGGTDTQYF	TGTGCCAGCAGAAGCGGGGGTACAGATACGCAGTATTTT
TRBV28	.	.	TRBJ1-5	CASMGGNQPQHF	TGTGCCAGCATGGGGGGGAATCAGCCCCAGCATTTT
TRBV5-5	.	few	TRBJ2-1	CASRGAVEQFF	TGTGCCAGCAGAGGGGCAGTTGAGCAGTTCTTC
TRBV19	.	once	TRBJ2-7	CASSIRGVGSYEQYF	TGTGCCAGTAGTATAAGGGGCGTGGGCTCCTACGAGCAGTACTTC